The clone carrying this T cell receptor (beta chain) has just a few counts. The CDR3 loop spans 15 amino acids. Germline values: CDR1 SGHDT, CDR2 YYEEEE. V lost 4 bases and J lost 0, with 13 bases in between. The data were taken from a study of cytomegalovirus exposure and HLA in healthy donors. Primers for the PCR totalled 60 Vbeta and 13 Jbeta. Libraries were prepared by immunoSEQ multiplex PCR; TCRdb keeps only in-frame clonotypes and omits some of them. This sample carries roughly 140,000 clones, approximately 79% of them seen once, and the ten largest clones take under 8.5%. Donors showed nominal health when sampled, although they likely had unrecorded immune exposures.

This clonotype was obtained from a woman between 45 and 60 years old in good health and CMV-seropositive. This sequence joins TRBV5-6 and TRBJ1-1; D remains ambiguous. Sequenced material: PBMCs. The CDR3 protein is CASSKGRRMNTEAFF. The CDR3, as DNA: TGTGCCAGCAGCAAAGGGAGGCGGATGAACACTGAAGCTTTCTTT.